This T cell receptor (beta chain) emerged from a study of T cell repertoires in cytomegalovirus infection. On the study more broadly: Matching HLA type, along with CMV infection, was indicated by public TCR beta signatures. Study-level points and caveats: HLA-C-restricted CMV clonotypes gave the most frequent clonotype in two of eight donors.

This clonotype was counted between two and nine times. Its antigen remains unidentified. Germline assignment: CDR1 SEHNR and CDR2 FQNEAQ (reference sequence). There are 16 residues in the CDR3. The germline V and J ends were trimmed by 4 bases and 0 bases, with 14 bases remaining between them. Each CDR3 protein is one row after TCRdb ran MiXCR on the reads. The sample consists of around 740,000 distinct CDR3 sequences, 35% to 45% of them appearing once. The chain carries TRBV7-9 and TRBJ2-3, with a possible D match to TRBD2 (6 bases). This clonotype was sampled from a human donor in good health (CMV status not recorded). Some clones in this sample may be carry-over from other donors' samples. The sequenced material came from PBMCs. The CDR3 DNA reads TGTGCCAGCAGCTCAACCGGGACTCTTAGCACAGATACGCAGTATTTT. It is translated as CASSSTGTLSTDTQYF.